Shown below are 8 T cell receptor beta chains from a single sample sequenced in a study of blood T cell repertoires in COVID-19. Profiling relied on immunoSEQ multiplex PCR, and the TCRdb table lists in-frame clones only, not all of them. The repertoire holds 50,000 or so clones, with 80% to 85% as singletons. The specimen was peripheral blood. The origin of the receptors is a man aged 70-80 years with acute or convalescent COVID-19.

The chain employs TRBV19 and TRBJ2-7, with D possibly matching TRBD2 (6 bases). Germline CDR1 LNHDA, CDR2 SQIVND (reference sequence). The V and J ends lost 5 bases and 3 bases respectively, with 11 bases between them. There are 13 residues in the CDR3. The CDR3 loop reads CASSPRRGYEQYF. Written as DNA, the CDR3 is TGTGCCAGTAGTCCGCGGAGGGGCTACGAGCAGTACTTC.

The V call is TRBV5-1, the J call TRBJ2-7; D is possibly TRBD2 (6 bases). CDR3 size: 15 residues. V lost 4 bases and J 5 bases, leaving 19 bases between the germline ends. Germline values: CDR1 SGHRS, CDR2 YFSETQ. The CDR3 loop is CASSQGRRAGNEQYF. The CDR3 region has the DNA TGCGCCAGCAGCCAGGGTAGGAGGGCCGGAAACGAGCAGTACTTC.

This sequence joins TRBV30 and TRBJ1-6; TRBD1 is a possible D gene (5 bases). V lost 3 bases and J lost 10, with 16 bases in between. The CDR3 totals 14 residues. The germline CDR1 and CDR2 sequences are GTSNPN and SVGIG (reference sequence). CDR3 amino acids: CAWSGTSRFSPLHF. The CDR3 bases are TGTGCCTGGAGCGGGACTTCTAGGTTCTCACCCCTCCACTTT. The full variable domain, in which reference TRBV30 and TRBJ1-6 provide the parts outside the CDR3, is SQTIHQWPATLVQPVGSPLSLECTVEGTSNPNLYWYRQAAGRGLQLLFYSVGIGQISSEVPQNLSASRPQDRQFILSSKKLLLSDSGFYLCAWSGTSRFSPLHFGNGTRLTVT.

This clone was found a few times. The chain recombines TRBV4-3 with TRBJ1-1; D gene unclear. V lost 0 bases, J lost 4 bases, and 12 bases lay in between. The length of the CDR3 is 15 residues. Germline V gives CDR1 LGHNA, CDR2 YSLEER. Here the CDR3 reads CASSQDLYSRTEAFF. CDR3 in DNA: TGCGCCAGCAGCCAAGATCTTTACAGCCGCACTGAAGCTTTCTTT.

This clone was observed once. The chain joins TRBV19 to TRBJ1-3; D unresolved. Trimming took off 3 bases at V and 4 bases at J, with 16 bases between the two ends. Germline V gives CDR1 LNHDA, CDR2 SQIVND (reference sequence). This CDR3 is built from 16 residues. CDR3 sequence reads: CASSMGGRSSGNTIYF. The CDR3 coding sequence is TGTGCCAGTAGTATGGGAGGGAGAAGTTCGGGAAACACCATATATTTT. The full variable domain, with the rest looked up from reference TRBV19 and TRBJ1-3, is DGGITQSPKYLFRKEGQNVTLSCEQNLNHDAMYWYRQDPGQGLRLIYYSQIVNDFQKGDIAEGYSVSREKKESFPLTVTSAQKNPTAFYLCASSMGGRSSGNTIYFGEGSWLTVV.

The V call is TRBV7-9, the J call TRBJ1-2, with 8 bases that match TRBD1. Germline values: CDR1 SEHNR, CDR2 FQNEAQ (reference sequence). This CDR3 is built from 15 residues. The V gene end was trimmed by 4 bases and the J gene end by 2 bases; junction bases not matched to a gene: 6. The CDR3: CASSWPGQENYGYTF. The DNA for the CDR3 is TGTGCCAGCAGCTGGCCGGGACAGGAAAACTATGGCTACACCTTC.

The DNA for the CDR3 is TGTGCCAGCAGCTTAGGGGGGCGGAGGGAGACCCAGTACTTC. It specifies CASSLGGRRETQYF. This chain uses TRBV7-2 with TRBJ2-5; D is possibly TRBD1 (6 bases). CDR3 length equals 14 residues. CDR1 and CDR2 (germline): SGHTA, FQGNSA. V gave up 1 base and J gave up 5 bases, with 11 bases separating them.

V and J are TRBV19 and TRBJ1-2; D gene uncertain. The CDR3 loop spans 17 amino acids. In germline, CDR1 is LNHDA, CDR2 SQIVND (reference sequence). V was shortened by 4 bases and J by 3 bases, with 21 bases between the two germline ends. As DNA, the CDR3 is TGTGCCAGTAGTAGGTTGGGCCGAGCGGGCATCGACTATGGCTACACCTTC. Its protein product is CASSRLGRAGIDYGYTF.